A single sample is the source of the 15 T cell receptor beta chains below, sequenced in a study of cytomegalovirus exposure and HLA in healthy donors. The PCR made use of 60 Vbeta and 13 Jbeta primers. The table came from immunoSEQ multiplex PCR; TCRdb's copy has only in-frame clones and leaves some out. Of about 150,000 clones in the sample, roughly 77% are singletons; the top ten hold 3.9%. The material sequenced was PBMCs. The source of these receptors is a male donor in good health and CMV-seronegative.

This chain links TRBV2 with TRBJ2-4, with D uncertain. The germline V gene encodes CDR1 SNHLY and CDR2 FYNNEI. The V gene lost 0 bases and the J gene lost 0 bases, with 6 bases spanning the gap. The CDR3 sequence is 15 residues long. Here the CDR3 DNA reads TGTGCCAGCAGTGAAGCTCAGATAGCCAAAAACATTCAGTACTTC. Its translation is CASSEAQIAKNIQYF.

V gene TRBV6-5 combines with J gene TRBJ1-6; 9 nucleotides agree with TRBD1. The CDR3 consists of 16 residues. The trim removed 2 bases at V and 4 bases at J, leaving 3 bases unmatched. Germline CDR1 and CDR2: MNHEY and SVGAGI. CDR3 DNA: TGTGCCAGCAGTTACACCGGACAGGGGTATAATTCACCCCTCCACTTT. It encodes CASSYTGQGYNSPLHF.

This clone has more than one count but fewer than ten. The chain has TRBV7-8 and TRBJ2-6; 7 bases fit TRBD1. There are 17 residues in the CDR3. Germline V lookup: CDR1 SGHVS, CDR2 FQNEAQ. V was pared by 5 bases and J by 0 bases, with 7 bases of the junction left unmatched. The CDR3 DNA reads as TGTGCCAGCAGCCGAACAGGGGCCCGCTCTGGGGCCAACGTCCTGACTTTC. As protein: CASSRTGARSGANVLTF.

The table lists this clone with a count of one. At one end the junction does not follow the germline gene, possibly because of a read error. The CDR3 DNA follows: TGTGCCAGCAGCTTGGCCGACAGAGAAAACTTC. This gives the protein CASSLADRENF. The chain employs TRBV5-4 and TRBJ1-2; possible D gene TRBD1, 5 bases. Germline V gene sequence: CDR1 SGHNT, CDR2 YYREEE (reference sequence). This CDR3 spans 11 amino acids.

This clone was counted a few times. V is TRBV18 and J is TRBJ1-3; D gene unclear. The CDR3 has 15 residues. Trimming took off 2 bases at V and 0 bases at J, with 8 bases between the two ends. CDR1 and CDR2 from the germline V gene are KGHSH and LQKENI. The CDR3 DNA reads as TGTGCCAGCTCACCAGAGTTCCTCTCTGGAAACACCATATATTTT. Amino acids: CASSPEFLSGNTIYF.

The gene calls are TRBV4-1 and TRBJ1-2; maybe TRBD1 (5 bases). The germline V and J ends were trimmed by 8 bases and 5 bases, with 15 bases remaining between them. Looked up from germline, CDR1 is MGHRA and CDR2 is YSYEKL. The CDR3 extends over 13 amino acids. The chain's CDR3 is CASRPGGNYGYTF. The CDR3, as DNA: TGCGCCAGCCGACCCGGGGGAAATTATGGCTACACCTTC.

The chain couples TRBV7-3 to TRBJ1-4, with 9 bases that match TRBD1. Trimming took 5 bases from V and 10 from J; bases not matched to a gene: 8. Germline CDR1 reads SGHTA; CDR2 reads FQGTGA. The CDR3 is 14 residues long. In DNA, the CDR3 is TGTGCCAGCAGCCCTACAGGGGGCGATGGAAAACTGTTTTTT. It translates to CASSPTGGDGKLFF.

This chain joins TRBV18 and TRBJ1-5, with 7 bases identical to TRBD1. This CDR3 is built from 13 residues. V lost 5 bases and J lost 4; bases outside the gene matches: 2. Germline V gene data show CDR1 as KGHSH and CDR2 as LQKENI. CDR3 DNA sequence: TGTGCCAGCTCAATACAGGGGAATCAGCCCCAGCATTTT. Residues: CASSIQGNQPQHF.

The DNA of the CDR3 is TGTGCCAGTAGTTCTCCCGGGACAGGGTACCACGGGGAGCTGTTTTTT. Translating gives CASSSPGTGYHGELFF. The V gene is TRBV19, the J gene TRBJ2-2; 9 nucleotides match TRBD1. V was clipped by 5 bases and J by 7 bases; unmatched bases: 11. This CDR3 comprises 16 residues. Germline loops: CDR1 LNHDA, CDR2 SQIVND (reference sequence).

This chain's CDR3 is CASSRGQGGSEGQYF. The CDR3, as DNA: TGTGCCAGCAGCCGAGGACAGGGCGGTTCTGAAGGGCAGTACTTC. The chain is built from TRBV7-8 and TRBJ2-7; 8 nucleotides align to TRBD1. The CDR3 totals 15 residues. CDR1 is SGHVS, CDR2 FQNEAQ, per germline. Trimming took 5 bases from V and 9 from J; bases not matched to a gene: 15.

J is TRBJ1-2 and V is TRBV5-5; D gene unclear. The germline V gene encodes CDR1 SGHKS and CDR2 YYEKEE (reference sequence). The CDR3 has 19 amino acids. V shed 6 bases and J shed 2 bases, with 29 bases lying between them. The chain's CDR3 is CASTERFHRVSDSNYGYTF. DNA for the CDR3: TGTGCCAGCACTGAGCGGTTTCACAGAGTCTCCGATTCGAACTATGGCTACACCTTC.

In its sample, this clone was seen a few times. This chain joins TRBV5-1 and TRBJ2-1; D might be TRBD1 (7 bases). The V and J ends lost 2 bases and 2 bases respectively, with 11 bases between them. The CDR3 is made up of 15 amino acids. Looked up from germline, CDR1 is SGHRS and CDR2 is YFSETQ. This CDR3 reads CASSLGGGTYNEQFF. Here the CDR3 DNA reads TGCGCCAGCAGCTTAGGGGGCGGGACCTACAATGAGCAGTTCTTC.

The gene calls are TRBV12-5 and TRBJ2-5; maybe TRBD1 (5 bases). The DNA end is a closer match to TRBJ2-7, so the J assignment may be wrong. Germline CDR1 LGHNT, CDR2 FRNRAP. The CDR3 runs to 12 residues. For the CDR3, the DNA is TGTGCTAGTGACCGACAGTCCTACGAGCAGTACTTC. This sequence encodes CASDRQSYEQYF.

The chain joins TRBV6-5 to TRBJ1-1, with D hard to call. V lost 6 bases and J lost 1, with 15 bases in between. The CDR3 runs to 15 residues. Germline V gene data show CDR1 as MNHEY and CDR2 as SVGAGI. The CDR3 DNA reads TGTGCCAGCAGGGGCACCCTCAGTGGGAACACTGAAGCTTTCTTT. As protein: CASRGTLSGNTEAFF.

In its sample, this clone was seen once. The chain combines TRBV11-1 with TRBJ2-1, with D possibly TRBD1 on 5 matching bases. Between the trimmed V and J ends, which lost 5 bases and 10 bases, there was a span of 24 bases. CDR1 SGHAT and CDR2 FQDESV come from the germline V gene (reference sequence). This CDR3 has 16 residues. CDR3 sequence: CASSARTVSSRQEQFF. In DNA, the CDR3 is TGTGCCAGCAGCGCCCGGACGGTCTCCAGTCGACAGGAGCAGTTCTTC.